These T cell receptor beta chains were read from a single sample in a study of cytomegalovirus exposure and HLA in healthy donors. Assay: immunoSEQ multiplex PCR; the TCRdb copy retains only in-frame clones and omits some. The table lists fewer than 150,000 clones. Sample: PBMCs. The receptors here all came from a woman aged 55-70 years in good health and CMV-seronegative. CDR3s include the opening cysteine and the closing phenylalanine or tryptophan. The D gene is left open where the match is weak.

D gene | J gene | V gene | CDR3 protein | CDR3 DNA
TRBD1 | TRBJ2-7 | TRBV28 | CASSLPGQGSHEQYF | TGTGCCAGCAGTCTACCGGGACAGGGGTCCCACGAGCAGTACTTC
- | TRBJ1-6 | TRBV2 | CASRIQATIGSPLHF | TGTGCCAGCAGGATACAGGCCACAATCGGTTCACCCCTCCACTTT
- | TRBJ1-3 | TRBV7-9 | CASSLAPSGGNTIYF | TGTGCCAGCAGCTTAGCGCCTAGTGGTGGAAACACCATATATTTT
- | TRBJ1-1 | TRBV6-6 | CASGGKGLNTEAFF | TGTGCCAGCGGGGGCAAGGGGTTGAACACTGAAGCTTTCTTT
- | TRBJ1-6 | TRBV29-1 | CSVRNSQNSPLHF | TGCAGCGTCCGAAACTCTCAAAATTCACCCCTCCACTTT
TRBD2 | TRBJ2-5 | TRBV28 | CASSFPDGTSGLIYQETQYF | TGTGCCAGCAGTTTCCCCGATGGGACTAGCGGGCTAATTTATCAAGAGACCCAGTACTTC
- | TRBJ2-5 | TRBV10-3 | CATGGSQKETQYF | TGTGCCACCGGAGGGAGCCAGAAAGAGACCCAGTACTTC
- | TRBJ2-1 | TRBV4-1 | CASSQDPRPLGGNEQFF | TGCGCCAGCAGCCAAGATCCGCGGCCCCTAGGGGGCAATGAGCAGTTCTTC
TRBD1 | TRBJ2-7 | TRBV10-3 | CATQTGAYEQYF | TGTGCCACCCAGACAGGGGCCTACGAGCAGTACTTC
TRBD1 | TRBJ1-1 | TRBV7-9 | CASSLPTGGDTEAFF | TGTGCCAGCAGCTTACCGACAGGGGGGGACACTGAAGCTTTCTTT
- | TRBJ1-5 | TRBV19 | CASRETEFSNQPQHF | TGTGCCAGTAGAGAGACAGAGTTTAGCAATCAGCCCCAGCATTTT
- | TRBJ1-5 | TRBV19 | CASSIGAHNNQPQHF | TGTGCCAGTAGTATAGGGGCGCACAACAATCAGCCCCAGCATTTT